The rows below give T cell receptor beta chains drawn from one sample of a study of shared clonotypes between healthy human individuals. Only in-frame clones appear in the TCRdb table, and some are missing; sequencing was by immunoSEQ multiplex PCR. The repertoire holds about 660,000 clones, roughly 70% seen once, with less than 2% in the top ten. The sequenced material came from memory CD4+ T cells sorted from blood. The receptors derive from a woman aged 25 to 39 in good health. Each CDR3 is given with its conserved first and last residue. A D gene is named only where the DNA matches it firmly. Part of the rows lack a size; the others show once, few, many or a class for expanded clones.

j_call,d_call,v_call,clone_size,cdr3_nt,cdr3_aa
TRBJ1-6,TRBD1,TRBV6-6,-,TGTGCCAGCAGCCGGACAGGATATAATTCACCCCTCCACTTT,CASSRTGYNSPLHF
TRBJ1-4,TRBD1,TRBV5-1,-,TGCGCCAGCAGCTTGGTTCAGGGGGCGCCGAATGAAAAACTGTTTTTT,CASSLVQGAPNEKLFF
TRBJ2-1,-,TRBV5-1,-,TGCGCCAGCAGCTTGGCTGATAGGGACTACAATGAGCAGTTCTTC,CASSLADRDYNEQFF
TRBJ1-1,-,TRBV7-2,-,TGTGCCAGCAGCTTAGTGCGGGGACCTAACACTGAAGCTTTCTTT,CASSLVRGPNTEAFF
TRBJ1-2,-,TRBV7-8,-,TGTGCCAGCAGCTTTTTTGGAGGCTACACCTTC,CASSFFGGYTF
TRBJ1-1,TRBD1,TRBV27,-,TGTGCCAGCAGGAGAAATTTACAGGGGAATCGGGCTGAAGCTTTCTTT,CASRRNLQGNRAEAFF
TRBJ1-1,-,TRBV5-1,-,TGCGCCAGCAGCTTGGCACTGCGGGGGAACACTGAAGCTTTCTTT,CASSLALRGNTEAFF
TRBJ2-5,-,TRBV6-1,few,TGTGCCAGCAGTGAAGGCACGGGAGCCAGGGGGTTCAGTAGCGAGACCCAGTACTTC,CASSEGTGARGFSSETQYF
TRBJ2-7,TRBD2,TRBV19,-,TGTGCCAGTAGTATTTTAGCGGGAGGGCCCTTCTACGAGCAGTACTTC,CASSILAGGPFYEQYF
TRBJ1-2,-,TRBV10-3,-,TGTGCCATCAGCCCATCGGAGGATTATGGCTACACCTTC,CAISPSEDYGYTF
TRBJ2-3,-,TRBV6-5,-,TGTGCCAGCAATGGGCTGTCTAGCACAGATACGCAGTATTTT,CASNGLSSTDTQYF
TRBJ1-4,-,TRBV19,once,TGTGCGGCAGCACCGGTAACTAATGAAAAACTGTTTTTT,CAAAPVTNEKLFF
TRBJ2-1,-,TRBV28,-,TGTGCCAGCAGTCCGTCGTTAGGATCCTACAATGAGCAGTTCTTC,CASSPSLGSYNEQFF
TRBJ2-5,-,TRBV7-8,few,TGTGCCAGCCACCAGGGGACCCAAGAGACCCAGTACTTC,CASHQGTQETQYF
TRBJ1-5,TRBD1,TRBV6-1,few,TGTGCCAGCAGCGCAGTGACAGGGATTGGACAGCCCCAGCATTTT,CASSAVTGIGQPQHF
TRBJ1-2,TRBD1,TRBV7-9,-,TGTGCCAGCAGCCCTACAGGGGGTTATGGCTACACCTTC,CASSPTGGYGYTF
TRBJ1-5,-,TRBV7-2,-,TGTGCCAGCAGCTTCAACCGGGACATAAATCAGCCCCAGCATTTT,CASSFNRDINQPQHF
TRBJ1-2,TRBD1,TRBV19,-,TGTGCCAGTAGTATAGGGGCCGGGACAGTGTCGGGCTACACCTTC,CASSIGAGTVSGYTF
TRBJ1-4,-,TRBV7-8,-,TGTGCCAGCAGCTGGGGGTGGGAGGAAAAACTGTTTTTT,CASSWGWEEKLFF
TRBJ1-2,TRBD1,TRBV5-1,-,TGCGCCAGCAGCACGGAAGGGACAGCACAACGGGGCGGCTACACCTTC,CASSTEGTAQRGGYTF
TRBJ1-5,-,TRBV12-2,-,-,CASRLAGGQWGGGNQPQHF
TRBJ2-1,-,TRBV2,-,TGTGCCAGCAGTGAGTTGACGGCTTACAATGAGCAGTTCTTC,CASSELTAYNEQFF
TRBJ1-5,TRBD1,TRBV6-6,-,TGTGCCAGCACGCCGGGACAGTATAGCAATCAGCCCCAGCATTTT,CASTPGQYSNQPQHF
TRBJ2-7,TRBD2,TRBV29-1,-,TGCAGCGTTGGTCGACTAGCGGGTAACGAGCAGTACTTC,CSVGRLAGNEQYF
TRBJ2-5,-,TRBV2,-,TGTGCCAGCAGTGGGGCGCGGCGCGGAGAGACCCAGTACTTC,CASSGARRGETQYF